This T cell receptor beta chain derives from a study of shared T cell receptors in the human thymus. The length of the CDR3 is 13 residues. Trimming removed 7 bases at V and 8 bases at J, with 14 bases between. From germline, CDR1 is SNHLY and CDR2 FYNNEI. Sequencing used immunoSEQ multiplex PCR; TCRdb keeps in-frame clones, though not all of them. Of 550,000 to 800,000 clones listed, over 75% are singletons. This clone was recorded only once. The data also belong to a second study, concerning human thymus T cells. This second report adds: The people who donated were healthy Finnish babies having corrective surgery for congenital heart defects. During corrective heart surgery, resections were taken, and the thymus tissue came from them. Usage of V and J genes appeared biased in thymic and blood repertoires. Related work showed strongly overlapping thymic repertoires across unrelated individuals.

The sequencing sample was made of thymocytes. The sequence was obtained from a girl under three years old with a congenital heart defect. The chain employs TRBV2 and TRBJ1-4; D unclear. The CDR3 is CASTRAKPEKLFF. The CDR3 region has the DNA TGTGCCAGCACGAGGGCGAAGCCCGAAAAACTGTTTTTT.